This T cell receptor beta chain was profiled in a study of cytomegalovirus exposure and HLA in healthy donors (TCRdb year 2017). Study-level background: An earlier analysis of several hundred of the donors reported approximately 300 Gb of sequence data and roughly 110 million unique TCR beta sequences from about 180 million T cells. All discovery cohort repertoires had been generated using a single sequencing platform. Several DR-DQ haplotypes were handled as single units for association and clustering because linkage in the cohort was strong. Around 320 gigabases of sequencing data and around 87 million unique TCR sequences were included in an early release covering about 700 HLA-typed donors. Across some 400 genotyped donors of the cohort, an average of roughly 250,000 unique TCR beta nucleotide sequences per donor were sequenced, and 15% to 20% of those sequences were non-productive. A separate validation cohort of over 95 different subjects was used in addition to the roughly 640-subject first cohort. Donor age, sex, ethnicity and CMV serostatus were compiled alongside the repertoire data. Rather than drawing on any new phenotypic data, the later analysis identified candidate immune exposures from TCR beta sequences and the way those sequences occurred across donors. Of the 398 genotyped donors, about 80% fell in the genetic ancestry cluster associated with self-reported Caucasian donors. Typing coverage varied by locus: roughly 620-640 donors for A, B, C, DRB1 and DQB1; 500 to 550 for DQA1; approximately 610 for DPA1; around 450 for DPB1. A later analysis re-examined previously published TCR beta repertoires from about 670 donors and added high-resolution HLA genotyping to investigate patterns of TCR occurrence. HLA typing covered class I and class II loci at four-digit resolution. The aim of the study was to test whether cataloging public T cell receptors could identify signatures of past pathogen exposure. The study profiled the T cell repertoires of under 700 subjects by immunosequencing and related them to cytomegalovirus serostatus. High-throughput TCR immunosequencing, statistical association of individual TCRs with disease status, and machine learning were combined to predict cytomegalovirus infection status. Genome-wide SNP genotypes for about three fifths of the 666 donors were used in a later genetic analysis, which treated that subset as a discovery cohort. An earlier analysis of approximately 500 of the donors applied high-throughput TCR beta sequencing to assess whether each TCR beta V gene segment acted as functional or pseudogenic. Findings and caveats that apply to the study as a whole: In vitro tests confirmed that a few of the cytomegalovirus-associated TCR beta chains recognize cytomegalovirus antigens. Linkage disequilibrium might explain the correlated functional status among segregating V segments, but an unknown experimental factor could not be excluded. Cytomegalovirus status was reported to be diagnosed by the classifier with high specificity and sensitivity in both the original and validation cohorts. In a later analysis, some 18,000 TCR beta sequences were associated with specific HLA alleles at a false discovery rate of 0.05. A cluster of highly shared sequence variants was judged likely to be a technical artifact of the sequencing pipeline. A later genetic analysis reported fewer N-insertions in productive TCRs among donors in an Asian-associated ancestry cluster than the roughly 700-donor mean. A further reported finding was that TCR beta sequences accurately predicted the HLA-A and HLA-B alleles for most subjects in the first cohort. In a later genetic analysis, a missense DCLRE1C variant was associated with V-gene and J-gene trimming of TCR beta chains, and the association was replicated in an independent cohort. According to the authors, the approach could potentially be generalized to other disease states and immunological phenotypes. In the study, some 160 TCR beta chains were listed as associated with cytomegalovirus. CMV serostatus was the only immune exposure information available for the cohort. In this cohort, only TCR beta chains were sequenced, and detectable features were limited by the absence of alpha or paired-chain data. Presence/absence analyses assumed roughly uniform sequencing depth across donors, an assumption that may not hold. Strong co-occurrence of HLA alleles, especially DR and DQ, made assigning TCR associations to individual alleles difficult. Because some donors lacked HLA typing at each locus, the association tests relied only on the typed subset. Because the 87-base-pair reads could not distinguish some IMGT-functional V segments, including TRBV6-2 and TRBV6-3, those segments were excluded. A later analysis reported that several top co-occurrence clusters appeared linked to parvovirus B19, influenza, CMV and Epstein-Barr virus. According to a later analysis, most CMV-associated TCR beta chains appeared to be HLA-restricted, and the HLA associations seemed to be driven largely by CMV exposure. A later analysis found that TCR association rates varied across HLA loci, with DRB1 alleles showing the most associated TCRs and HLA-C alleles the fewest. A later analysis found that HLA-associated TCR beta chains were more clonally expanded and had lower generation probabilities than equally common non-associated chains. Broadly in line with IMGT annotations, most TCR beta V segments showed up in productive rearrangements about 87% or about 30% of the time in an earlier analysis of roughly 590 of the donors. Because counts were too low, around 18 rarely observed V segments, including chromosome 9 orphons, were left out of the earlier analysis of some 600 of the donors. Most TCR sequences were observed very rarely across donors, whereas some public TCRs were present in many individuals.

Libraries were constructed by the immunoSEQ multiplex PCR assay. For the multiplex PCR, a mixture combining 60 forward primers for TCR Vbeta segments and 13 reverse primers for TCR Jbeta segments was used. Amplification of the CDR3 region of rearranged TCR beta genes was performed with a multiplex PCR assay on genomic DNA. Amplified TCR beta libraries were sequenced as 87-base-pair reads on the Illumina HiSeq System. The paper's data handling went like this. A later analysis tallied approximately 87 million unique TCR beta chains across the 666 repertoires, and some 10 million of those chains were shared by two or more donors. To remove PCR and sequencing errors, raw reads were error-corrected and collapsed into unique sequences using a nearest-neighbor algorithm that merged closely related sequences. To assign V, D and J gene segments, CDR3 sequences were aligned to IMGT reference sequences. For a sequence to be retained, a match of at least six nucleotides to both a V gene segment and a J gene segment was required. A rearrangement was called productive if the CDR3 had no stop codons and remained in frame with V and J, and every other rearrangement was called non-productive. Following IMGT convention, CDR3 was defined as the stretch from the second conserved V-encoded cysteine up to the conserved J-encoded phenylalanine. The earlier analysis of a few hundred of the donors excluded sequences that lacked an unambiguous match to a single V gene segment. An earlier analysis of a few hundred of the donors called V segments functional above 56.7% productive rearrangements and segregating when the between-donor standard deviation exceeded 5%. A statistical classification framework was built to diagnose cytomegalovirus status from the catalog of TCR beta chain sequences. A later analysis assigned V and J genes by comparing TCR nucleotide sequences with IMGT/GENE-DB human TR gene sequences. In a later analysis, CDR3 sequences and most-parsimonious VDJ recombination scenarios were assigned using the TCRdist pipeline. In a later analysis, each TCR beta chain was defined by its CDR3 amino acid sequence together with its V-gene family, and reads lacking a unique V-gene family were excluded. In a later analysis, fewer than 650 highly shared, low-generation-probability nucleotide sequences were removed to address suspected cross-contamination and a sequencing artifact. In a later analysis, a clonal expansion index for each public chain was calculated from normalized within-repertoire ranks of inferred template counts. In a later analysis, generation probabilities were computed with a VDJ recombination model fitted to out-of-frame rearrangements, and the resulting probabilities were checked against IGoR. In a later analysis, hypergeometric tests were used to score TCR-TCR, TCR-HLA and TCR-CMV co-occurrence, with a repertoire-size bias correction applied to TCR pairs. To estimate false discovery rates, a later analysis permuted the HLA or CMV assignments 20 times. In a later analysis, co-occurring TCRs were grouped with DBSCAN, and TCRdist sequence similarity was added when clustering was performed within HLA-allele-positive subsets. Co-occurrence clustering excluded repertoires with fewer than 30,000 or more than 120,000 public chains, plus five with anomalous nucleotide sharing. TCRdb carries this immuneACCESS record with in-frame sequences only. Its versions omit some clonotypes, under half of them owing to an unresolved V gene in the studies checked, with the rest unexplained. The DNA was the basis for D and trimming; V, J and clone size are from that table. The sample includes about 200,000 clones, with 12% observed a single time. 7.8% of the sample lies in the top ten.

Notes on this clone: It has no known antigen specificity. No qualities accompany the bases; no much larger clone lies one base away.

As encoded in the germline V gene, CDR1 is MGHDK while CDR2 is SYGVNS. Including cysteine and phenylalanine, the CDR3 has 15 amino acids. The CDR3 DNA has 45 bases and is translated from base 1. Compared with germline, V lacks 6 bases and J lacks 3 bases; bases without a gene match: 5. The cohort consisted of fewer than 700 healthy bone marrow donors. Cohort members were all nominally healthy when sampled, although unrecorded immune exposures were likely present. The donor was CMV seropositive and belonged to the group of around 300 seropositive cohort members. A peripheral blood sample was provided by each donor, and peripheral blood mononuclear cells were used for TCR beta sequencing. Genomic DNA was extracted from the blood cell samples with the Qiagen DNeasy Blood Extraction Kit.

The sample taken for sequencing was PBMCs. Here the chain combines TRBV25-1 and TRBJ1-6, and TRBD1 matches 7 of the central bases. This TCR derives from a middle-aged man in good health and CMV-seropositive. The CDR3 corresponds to CASSPRQGYNSPLHF. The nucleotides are TGTGCCAGCAGCCCTAGACAGGGCTATAATTCACCCCTCCACTTT.